A single sample gave rise to the 17 T cell receptor beta chains below, sequenced in a study of T-cell memory formation after mild COVID-19. Using its own MiXCR run on the 5' RACE reads, TCRdb lists one record per CDR3 protein. This sample has about 470,000 distinct CDR3 sequences, with about 23% found just once. Sequencing was done on a sample of PBMCs or a T cell subset sorted from them (not recorded which). The source of these receptors is an adult woman who had mild COVID-19 (a few samples of this study predate the infection). Cell type and time point are not known.

The gene calls are TRBV29-1 and TRBJ2-7; TRBD2 aligns across 9 bases. The CDR3 is made up of 13 amino acids. V lost 6 bases, J lost 5 bases, and 8 bases stayed unmatched. Germline CDR1 reads SQVTM; CDR2 reads ANQGSEA. The CDR3 sequence: CSVLAGVINEQYF. CDR3 coding DNA: TGCAGCGTGTTAGCGGGAGTAATCAACGAGCAGTACTTC.

The rearrangement links TRBV19 to TRBJ2-7; D is perhaps TRBD1 (6 bases). Germline V CDR1 and CDR2: LNHDA, SQIVND (reference sequence). The length of the CDR3 is 14 residues. V lost 5 bases, J lost 4 bases, and 15 bases lay in between. The CDR3 coding sequence is TGTGCCAGTAGTGTCGGATGGGGGCTTTACGAGCAGTACTTC. Its protein is CASSVGWGLYEQYF.

About this clonotype itself: The junction does not match germline at one end; this may be a read error. V is TRBV19 and J is TRBJ2-1, with D possibly TRBD2 on 5 matching bases. The length of the CDR3 is 14 residues. Germline V gives CDR1 LNHDA, CDR2 SQIVND (reference sequence). CDR3 nucleotides: TGTGCCAGTAGTATTCGGGGTTTAGTCCATGACCAGTTCTTC. It yields the protein CASSIRGLVHDQFF.

This chain connects TRBV5-1 to TRBJ1-2; D perhaps matches TRBD1 (5 bases). CDR3 length: 15 residues. Looked up from germline, CDR1 is SGHRS and CDR2 is YFSETQ. Trimming left V 3 bases short and J 4 bases short, with 16 bases between. The chain's CDR3 is CASSSGGQGPYGYTF. The CDR3 nucleotides are TGCGCCAGCAGCTCCGGCGGGCAGGGACCCTATGGCTACACCTTC. Supplemented by reference TRBV5-1 and TRBJ1-2, the full variable domain reads KAGVTQTPRYLIKTRGQQVTLSCSPISGHRSVSWYQQTPGQGLQFLFEYFSETQRNKGNFPGRFSGRQFSNSRSEMNVSTLELGDSALYLCASSSGGQGPYGYTFGSGTRLTVV.

The chain has TRBV4-2 and TRBJ1-4; no clear D gene. V lost 1 base, J lost 0 bases, and 9 bases lay in between. Per the germline V gene, CDR1 is LGHNA and CDR2 is YNFKEQ. The CDR3 covers 16 residues. This CDR3 is CASSQVAGATNEKLFF. The CDR3 coding sequence is TGTGCCAGCAGCCAAGTGGCGGGCGCAACTAATGAAAAACTGTTTTTT.

The genes are TRBV24-1 and TRBJ1-2; tentative D call: TRBD1 (6 bases). The CDR3 sequence is 12 residues long. Trimming left V 6 bases short and J 3 bases short, with 7 bases between. CDR1 is KGHDR, CDR2 SFDVKD, per germline. In nucleotides, the CDR3 is TGTGCCACCAGTCACAGGGACTATGGCTACACCTTC. It specifies CATSHRDYGYTF.

V and J are TRBV12-3 or TRBV12-4 and TRBJ1-1; D ambiguous. Trimming left V 6 bases short and J 4 bases short, with 18 bases between. The CDR3 spans 15 residues. In nucleotides, the CDR3 is TGTGCCAGCAGGCCCAGATCCACACGGGGCACTGAAGCTTTCTTT. Translating it yields CASRPRSTRGTEAFF.

The chain combines TRBV6-4 with TRBJ2-3; TRBD2 matches 8 bases. In germline, CDR1 is MRHNA, CDR2 SNTAGT. V was pared by 3 bases and J by 1 base, with 6 bases of the junction left unmatched. CDR3 length: 16 residues. CDR3 region: CASSDSGNPGTDTQYF. In DNA, the CDR3 is TGTGCCAGCAGTGATAGCGGGAATCCCGGCACAGATACGCAGTATTTT.

The gene calls are TRBV30 and TRBJ2-3; TRBD2 agrees at 8 bases. The CDR3 contains 12 residues. After removal of 0 bases from V and 10 bases from J, the junction contained 3 bases not matched to a gene. Germline assignment: CDR1 GTSNPN and CDR2 SVGIG (reference sequence). CDR3 protein: CAWSVYGGAQYF. The CDR3 region has the DNA TGTGCCTGGAGTGTTTACGGGGGGGCGCAGTATTTT.

This clonotype occurred a few times. The chain is built from TRBV5-1 and TRBJ2-7, with 9 bases matching TRBD1. In germline, CDR1 is SGHRS, CDR2 YFSETQ. Unmatched junction bases numbered 8, after V lost 5 bases and J lost 5 bases. CDR3 size: 14 residues. In DNA form, the CDR3 reads TGCGCCAGCAGACCCGGGACAGGGAGGGACGAGCAGTACTTC. Translated: CASRPGTGRDEQYF.

The chain joins TRBV18 to TRBJ2-3, with D tentatively TRBD2 (5 bases). Germline CDR1 reads KGHSH; CDR2 reads LQKENI. Between the trimmed V and J ends, which lost 4 bases and 4 bases, there was a span of 18 bases. The CDR3 is made up of 16 amino acids. In nucleotides, the CDR3 is TGTGCCAGCTCACTTCATCGGACTCTTCAGGCAGATACGCAGTATTTT. Its translation: CASSLHRTLQADTQYF.

This clonotype turned up a few times. This chain links TRBV10-3 with TRBJ2-1, with D possibly matching TRBD1 (5 bases). The CDR3 length is 14 residues. Trimming took off 3 bases at V and 8 bases at J, with 14 bases between the two ends. Germline values: CDR1 ENHRY, CDR2 SYGVKD. The CDR3 here is CAISDYTGADEQFF. The CDR3 DNA sequence: TGTGCCATCAGTGATTACACAGGAGCCGATGAGCAGTTCTTC.

J is TRBJ2-7 and V is TRBV11-2; 8 bases are a match to TRBD1. After removal of 5 bases from V and 6 bases from J, the junction contained 9 bases not matched to a gene. CDR1 and CDR2 (germline): SGHAT, FQNNGV. This CDR3 region has 14 residues. The CDR3 is CASSHGTGGFEQYF. In nucleotides, the CDR3 is TGTGCCAGCAGCCACGGGACAGGTGGATTCGAGCAGTACTTC.

This clonotype has just a few counts. This rearrangement joins TRBV27 to TRBJ2-5; possibly TRBD1 for D (6 bases). CDR1 is MNHEY and CDR2 is SMNVEV in the germline V gene (reference sequence). Deletions cut 4 bases from V and 5 bases from J, with 11 bases between. There are 13 residues in the CDR3. The chain's CDR3 is CASSSQGSETQYF. The CDR3 coding sequence is TGTGCCAGCAGTTCCCAGGGGTCGGAGACCCAGTACTTC.

The chain joins TRBV7-8 to TRBJ2-4; TRBD2 matches 8 bases. Per germline, CDR1 SGHVS and CDR2 FQNEAQ. This CDR3 comprises 17 residues. With 5 bases clipped from V and 1 base from J, the junction kept 10 bases outside the gene matches. CDR3 in DNA: TGTGCCAGCAGCCCAGCGGGAGTGGGGGCGGCCAAAAACATTCAGTACTTC. It codes for CASSPAGVGAAKNIQYF.

A few counts support this clonotype. The rearrangement joins TRBV2 to TRBJ2-7; D could derive from TRBD1 or TRBD2 (6 bases each). This CDR3 has 14 residues. V dropped 8 bases and J dropped 1 base, with 15 bases sitting between them. Germline-derived CDR1 and CDR2 are SNHLY and FYNNEI. CDR3 nucleotides: TGTGCCAGCCTAAGCGGGCAGGGGTCCTACGAGCAGTACTTC. It yields the protein CASLSGQGSYEQYF.

There are a few counts of this clonotype. The J gene is TRBJ2-7, the V gene TRBV6-5, with TRBD2 identical over 8 bases. In germline, CDR1 is MNHEY, CDR2 SVGAGI. J lost 3 bases, V lost 2 bases, and 12 bases had no gene match. This CDR3 contains 17 residues. CDR3 DNA sequence: TGTGCCAGCAGTTACACCACTCCAGCGGGAGCTGTCTACGAGCAGTACTTC. Residues: CASSYTTPAGAVYEQYF.